A single sample is the source of the 27 T cell receptor beta chains below, sequenced in a study of CD8 T cells in ankylosing spondylitis. TCRdb fed the 5' RACE reads into MiXCR, producing one record per CDR3 protein. Here the sample spans a few hundred thousand distinct CDR3 sequences, around 11% being singletons. The sequenced sample consisted of blood, either unsorted or a sorted T cell fraction (not recorded which). These receptors were collected from a male donor with ankylosing spondylitis or in good health (not recorded which).

This chain uses TRBV12-3 or TRBV12-4 with TRBJ2-5, with a weak D call TRBD2 (6 bases). Between the trimmed V and J ends, which lost 1 base and 9 bases, there was a span of 21 bases. This CDR3 region has 16 residues. Here the CDR3 reads CASSLDGGLKRSAQYF. The CDR3 bases are TGTGCCAGCAGTTTAGATGGGGGACTTAAGAGATCAGCCCAGTACTTC.

The J gene is TRBJ2-1, the V gene TRBV5-1; D is unresolved. The germline V and J ends were trimmed by 0 bases and 10 bases, with 14 bases remaining between them. The length of the CDR3 is 14 residues. Germline assignment: CDR1 SGHRS and CDR2 YFSETQ. The CDR3 DNA reads as TGCGCCAGCAGCTTGGAACCCAACCCCAGCGAGCAGTTCTTC. Protein product: CASSLEPNPSEQFF. The complete variable domain, with remaining parts taken from reference TRBV5-1 and TRBJ2-1, reads KAGVTQTPRYLIKTRGQQVTLSCSPISGHRSVSWYQQTPGQGLQFLFEYFSETQRNKGNFPGRFSGRQFSNSRSEMNVSTLELGDSALYLCASSLEPNPSEQFFGPGTRLTVL.

This clonotype has at least ten counts. The chain has TRBV29-1 and TRBJ2-3; D unclear. Germline CDR1 reads SQVTM; CDR2 reads ANQGSEA. The CDR3 loop spans 11 amino acids. V lost 2 bases, J lost 5 bases, and 5 bases lay in between. The CDR3 nucleotides read TGCAGCGTTGAAAATGGAGATACGCAGTATTTT. This gives the protein CSVENGDTQYF.

This clonotype was seen a few times. V gene TRBV27 combines with J gene TRBJ1-5, with D tentatively TRBD1 (6 bases). Trimming took off 7 bases at V and 3 bases at J, with 13 bases between the two ends. The CDR3 has 14 amino acids. CDR1 is MNHEY and CDR2 is SMNVEV in the germline V gene (reference sequence). The CDR3 DNA follows: TGTGCCAGCACCAAAGGGGGACCCAATCAGCCCCAGCATTTT. Its translation is CASTKGGPNQPQHF.

In its sample, this clonotype was seen a few times. The rearrangement uses TRBV5-6 and TRBJ1-2, with unresolved D. Germline V lookup: CDR1 SGHDT, CDR2 YYEEEE. The CDR3 is made up of 13 amino acids. Trimming took 4 bases from V and 7 from J, leaving 14 bases between them. The CDR3 loop is CASSLPDGLGYTF. The DNA of the CDR3 is TGTGCCAGCAGCCTGCCGGACGGCCTTGGCTACACCTTC.

Ten or more counts support this clonotype. The chain couples TRBV5-6 to TRBJ2-1; D is undetermined. Trimming cost V 4 bases and J 6 bases, with 14 bases left between them. This CDR3 spans 14 amino acids. In germline, CDR1 is SGHDT, CDR2 YYEEEE. Here the CDR3 DNA reads TGTGCCAGCAGCGACCTCCGAGGTGGCAATGAGCAGTTCTTC. This gives the protein CASSDLRGGNEQFF.

The chain employs TRBV20-1 and TRBJ1-1; D remains unclear. The CDR3 sequence is 13 residues long. Germline CDR1 is DFQATT and CDR2 is SNEGSKA (reference sequence). Between the trimmed V and J ends, which lost 4 bases and 1 base, there was a span of 10 bases. This chain's CDR3 is CSAKYRQNTEAFF. CDR3 sequence (DNA): TGCAGTGCTAAGTACCGACAGAACACTGAAGCTTTCTTT.

This clonotype has at least ten counts. The chain employs TRBV6-5 and TRBJ1-1; D is undetermined. The CDR3 is 12 residues long. Between the trimmed V and J ends, which lost 2 bases and 6 bases, there was a span of 7 bases. CDR1 MNHEY and CDR2 SVGAGI come from the germline V gene. The DNA for the CDR3 is TGTGCCAGCAGTTACCGTGGTGCTGAAGCTTTCTTT. Residues: CASSYRGAEAFF.

The rearrangement links TRBV19 to TRBJ2-1; D ambiguous. Deletions cut 5 bases from V and 6 bases from J, with 8 bases between. CDR1 and CDR2 (germline): LNHDA, SQIVND (reference sequence). The CDR3 sequence is 12 residues long. CDR3 residues: CASSPQLNEQFF. In nucleotides, the CDR3 is TGTGCCAGTAGTCCACAGCTCAATGAGCAGTTCTTC.

This clonotype was observed a handful of times. The V call is TRBV20-1, the J call TRBJ2-2; D gene ambiguous. With 5 bases removed from V and 6 bases from J, the gap between germline ends came to 19 bases. Germline CDR1 is DFQATT and CDR2 is SNEGSKA (reference sequence). CDR3 length: 15 amino acids. Here the CDR3 reads CSALVSDARPGELFF. The CDR3 nucleotides are TGCAGTGCTTTAGTCTCGGACGCCCGGCCCGGGGAGCTGTTTTTT.

This clonotype occurred many times. The CDR3: CASTDRPNTGELFF. The CDR3 DNA reads as TGTGCCAGCACCGACAGACCGAACACCGGGGAGCTGTTTTTT. This chain connects TRBV6-1 to TRBJ2-2; D may be TRBD1 (5 bases). The CDR3 extends over 14 amino acids. Germline V gene data show CDR1 as MNHNS and CDR2 as SASEGT. Trimming took off 7 bases at V and 0 bases at J, with 9 bases between the two ends.

The table lists this clonotype with many counts. This sequence joins TRBV7-9 and TRBJ2-7; D ambiguous. Germline V gene data show CDR1 as SEHNR and CDR2 as FQNEAQ (reference sequence). This CDR3 has 13 residues. V lost 3 bases and J 1 base, leaving 7 bases between the germline ends. CDR3 sequence: CASSLEVSYEQYF. The CDR3 DNA reads as TGTGCCAGCAGCTTGGAAGTTTCCTACGAGCAGTACTTC.

This clonotype has a handful of counts. The gene calls are TRBV25-1 and TRBJ1-6; D is possibly TRBD1 (5 bases). The CDR3 has 14 amino acids. Trimming removed 6 bases at V and 8 bases at J, with 14 bases between. CDR1 is MGHDK and CDR2 is SYGVNS in the germline V gene. The CDR3 region has the DNA TGTGCCAGCAGCCCGATGGGGGGAGATTCACCCCTCCACTTT. Translating it yields CASSPMGGDSPLHF.

This clonotype was observed a few times. This chain joins TRBV4-1 and TRBJ2-1, with 9 bases lining up with TRBD2. The germline CDR1 and CDR2 sequences are MGHRA and YSYEKL. The junction had 6 bases not matched to a gene; V was cut back by 8 bases and J by 10 bases. The length of the CDR3 is 12 residues. This CDR3 is CASAGTSKEQFF. In DNA form, the CDR3 reads TGCGCCAGCGCCGGGACTAGCAAGGAGCAGTTCTTC.

The table lists this clonotype with a few counts. The chain has TRBV6-2 or TRBV6-3 and TRBJ2-6, with TRBD1 matching 8 bases. Unmatched junction bases numbered 6, after V lost 0 bases and J lost 2 bases. Germline values: CDR1 MNHEY, CDR2 SVGEGT. This CDR3 contains 18 residues. For the CDR3, the DNA is TGTGCCAGCAGTTACTCTGGACAGGGTATAACTGGGGCCAACGTCCTGACTTTC. This encodes CASSYSGQGITGANVLTF.

In this sample, this clonotype turned up a few times. One end of the junction fails to match germline, which may point to a read error. This chain links TRBV3-1 with TRBJ2-3; 11 nucleotides line up with TRBD2. The CDR3 has 18 amino acids. The germline V gene has CDR1 LGHDT and CDR2 YNNKEL (reference sequence). The CDR3 bases are TGTGCCTGCAGCCAAGAAGGGCTAGCGGGAGGCGGCACAGATACGCAGTATTTT. This translates into CACSQEGLAGGGTDTQYF.

This chain uses TRBV5-1 with TRBJ2-6; D remains ambiguous. The CDR3 contains 14 residues. Germline CDR1 and CDR2: SGHRS and YFSETQ. The V gene lost 1 base and the J gene lost 2 bases, with 4 bases spanning the gap. CDR3 in DNA: TGCGCCAGCAGCTTGATCCCTGGGGCCAACGTCCTGACTTTC. It translates to CASSLIPGANVLTF.

In this sample, this clonotype turned up many times. The chain employs TRBV3-1 and TRBJ2-5, with 10 bases fitting TRBD2. V shed 2 bases and J 6 bases; nucleotides not matched to a gene: 9. This CDR3 region has 16 residues. Germline CDR1 reads LGHDT; CDR2 reads YNNKEL (reference sequence). The CDR3 DNA is TGTGCCAGCAGCCAAAATAGCGGGGGGTTAAGGCAGACCCAGTACTTC. It translates to CASSQNSGGLRQTQYF.

This clonotype was seen a few times. The genes are TRBV15 and TRBJ2-7; tentatively, D is TRBD2 (7 bases). The CDR3 covers 15 residues. Trimming cost V 0 bases and J 5 bases, with 14 bases left between them. Germline CDR1 is LNHNV and CDR2 is YYDKDF (reference sequence). This CDR3 is CATSRDGRGLDEQYF. Written as DNA, the CDR3 is TGTGCCACCAGCAGAGATGGGCGGGGGCTCGACGAGCAGTACTTC.

This clonotype was detected many times. The DNA of the CDR3 is TGTGCCACCAGCAGAGATCACGGGGAGACCCAGTACTTC. Its translation is CATSRDHGETQYF. V usage is TRBV15 and J usage is TRBJ2-5; D ambiguous. The CDR3 totals 13 residues. The germline gives CDR1 LNHNV, CDR2 YYDKDF (reference sequence). Trimming removed 0 bases at V and 5 bases at J, with 7 bases between.

There are many counts of this clonotype. The chain links TRBV5-1 to TRBJ2-2; D unclear. CDR3 length: 14 residues. Germline V CDR1 and CDR2: SGHRS, YFSETQ. Trimming removed 4 bases from V and 5 bases from J, with 12 bases in between. The CDR3, as DNA: TGCGCCAGCAGCCGTGCGGCGGAGACCGGGGAGCTGTTTTTT. The encoded protein is CASSRAAETGELFF.

This clonotype was seen only a few times. The chain links TRBV3-1 to TRBJ1-1; D gene unclear. CDR1 LGHDT and CDR2 YNNKEL come from the germline V gene (reference sequence). CDR3 length equals 16 residues. V lost 2 bases, J lost 2 bases, and 15 bases lay in between. The chain's CDR3 is CASSQTPETSNTEAFF. In nucleotides, the CDR3 is TGTGCCAGCAGCCAAACCCCGGAGACCTCTAACACTGAAGCTTTCTTT.

This clonotype was counted between two and nine times. V is TRBV20-1 and J is TRBJ2-2; TRBD1 matches 9 bases. CDR1 is DFQATT, CDR2 SNEGSKA, per germline (reference sequence). Trimming removed 1 base from V and 8 bases from J; junction bases left unmatched: 11. CDR3 length: 16 amino acids. CDR3 nucleotides: TGCAGTGCTAGAGTCGGGACAGGGCCTGATTTGGGGGAGCTGTTTTTT. Amino acids: CSARVGTGPDLGELFF.

This clonotype came up many times. The V and J genes are TRBV29-1 and TRBJ1-5; the D is unclear. The CDR3 loop spans 13 amino acids. The ends were cut back, 4 bases at V and 0 bases at J, with 7 bases in the middle. Germline V lookup: CDR1 SQVTM, CDR2 ANQGSEA. The CDR3, as DNA: TGCAGCGTTGGAGGGAATAGCAATCAGCCCCAGCATTTT. It encodes CSVGGNSNQPQHF.

The chain has TRBV20-1 and TRBJ2-7; TRBD2 is a possible D gene (5 bases). V was cut by 4 bases and J by 4 bases, with 17 bases left in between. Germline CDR1 and CDR2: DFQATT and SNEGSKA (reference sequence). The CDR3 loop spans 14 amino acids. The chain's CDR3 is CSAKKLEGVYEQYF. In DNA, the CDR3 is TGCAGTGCTAAAAAGCTTGAGGGAGTGTACGAGCAGTACTTC.

The rearrangement uses TRBV7-9 and TRBJ2-2; TRBD1 matches at 7 bases. Germline CDR1 is SEHNR and CDR2 is FQNEAQ (reference sequence). Trimming took 5 bases from V and 6 from J; bases not matched to a gene: 9. CDR3 size: 15 residues. CDR3 nucleotides: TGTGCCAGCAGCCCGCAGACAGGGCGACCCGGGGAGCTGTTTTTT. Translation gives CASSPQTGRPGELFF.

This clonotype appeared a few times. The rearrangement uses TRBV5-1 and TRBJ2-2; D remains ambiguous. The CDR3 consists of 17 residues. CDR1 is SGHRS and CDR2 is YFSETQ in the germline V gene. Trimming removed 0 bases at V and 3 bases at J, with 15 bases between. The chain's CDR3 is CASSLDGPVGYTGELFF. CDR3 in DNA: TGCGCCAGCAGCTTGGATGGCCCGGTTGGCTACACCGGGGAGCTGTTTTTT.